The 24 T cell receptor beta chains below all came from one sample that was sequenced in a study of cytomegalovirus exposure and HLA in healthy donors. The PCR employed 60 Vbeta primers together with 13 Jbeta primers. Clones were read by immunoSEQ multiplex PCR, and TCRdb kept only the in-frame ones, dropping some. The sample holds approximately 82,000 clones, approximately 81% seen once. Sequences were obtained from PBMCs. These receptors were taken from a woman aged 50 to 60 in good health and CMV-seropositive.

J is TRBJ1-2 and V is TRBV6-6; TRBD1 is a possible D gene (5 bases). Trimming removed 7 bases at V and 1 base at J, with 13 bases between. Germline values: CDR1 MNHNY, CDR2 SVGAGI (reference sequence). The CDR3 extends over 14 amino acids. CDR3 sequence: CASTPQGINYGYTF. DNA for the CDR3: TGTGCCAGCACCCCCCAGGGAATTAACTATGGCTACACCTTC.

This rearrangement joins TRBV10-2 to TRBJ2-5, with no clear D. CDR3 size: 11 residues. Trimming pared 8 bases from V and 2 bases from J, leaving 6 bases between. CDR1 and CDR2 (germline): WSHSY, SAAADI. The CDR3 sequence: CASRYQETQYF. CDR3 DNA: TGCGCCAGCCGGTATCAAGAGACCCAGTACTTC.

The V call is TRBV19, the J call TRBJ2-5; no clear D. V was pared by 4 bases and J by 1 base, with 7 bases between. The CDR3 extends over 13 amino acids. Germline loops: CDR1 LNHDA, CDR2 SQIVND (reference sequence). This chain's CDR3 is CASSNSRQETQYF. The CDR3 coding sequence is TGTGCCAGTAGTAATAGCCGCCAAGAGACCCAGTACTTC.

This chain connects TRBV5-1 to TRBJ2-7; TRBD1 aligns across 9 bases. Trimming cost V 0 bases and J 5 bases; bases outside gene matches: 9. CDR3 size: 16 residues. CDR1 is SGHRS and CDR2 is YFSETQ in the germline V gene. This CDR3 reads CASSLAGTGYFDEQYF. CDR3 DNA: TGCGCCAGCAGCTTGGCCGGGACAGGGTATTTCGACGAGCAGTACTTC.

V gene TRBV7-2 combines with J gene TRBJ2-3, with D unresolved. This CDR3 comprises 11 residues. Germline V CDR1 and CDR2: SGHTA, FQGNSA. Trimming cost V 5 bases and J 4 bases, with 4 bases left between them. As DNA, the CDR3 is TGTGCCAGCAGCCAGTCAGATACGCAGTATTTT. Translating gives CASSQSDTQYF.

DNA for the CDR3: TGTGCCAGCAGCCGACAGGTCGGCCCTGAAAAACTGTTTTTT. Protein sequence: CASSRQVGPEKLFF. The chain couples TRBV5-6 to TRBJ1-4; tentatively, D is TRBD1 (6 bases). Looked up from germline, CDR1 is SGHDT and CDR2 is YYEEEE. The CDR3 covers 14 residues. Trimming removed 4 bases at V and 7 bases at J, with 14 bases between.

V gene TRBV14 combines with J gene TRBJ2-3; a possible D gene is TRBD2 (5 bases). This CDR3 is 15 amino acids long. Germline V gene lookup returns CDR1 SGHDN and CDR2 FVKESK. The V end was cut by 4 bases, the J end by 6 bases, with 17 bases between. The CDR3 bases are TGTGCCAGCAGCCCAATCGGGGTTGTGGGGGATACGCAGTATTTT. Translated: CASSPIGVVGDTQYF.

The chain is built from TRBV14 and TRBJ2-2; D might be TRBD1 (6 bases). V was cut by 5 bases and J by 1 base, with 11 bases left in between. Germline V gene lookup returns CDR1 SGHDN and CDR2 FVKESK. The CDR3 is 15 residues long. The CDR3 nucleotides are TGTGCCAGCAGCGCGCCACAGGGGAACACCGGGGAGCTGTTTTTT. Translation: CASSAPQGNTGELFF.

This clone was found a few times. CDR3 in amino acids: CASSLGRLPTQETQYF. The CDR3 DNA sequence: TGTGCCAGCAGCCTGGGGCGGCTACCGACCCAAGAGACCCAGTACTTC. This chain connects TRBV7-9 to TRBJ2-5, with D possibly TRBD1 on 5 matching bases. The CDR3 is 16 amino acids. CDR1 SEHNR and CDR2 FQNEAQ come from the germline V gene (reference sequence). Deletions cut 5 bases from V and 1 base from J, with 17 bases between.

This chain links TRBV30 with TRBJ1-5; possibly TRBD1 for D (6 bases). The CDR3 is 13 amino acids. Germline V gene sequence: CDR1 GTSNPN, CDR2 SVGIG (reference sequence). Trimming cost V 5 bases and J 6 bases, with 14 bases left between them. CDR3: CAWSYRDGQPQHF. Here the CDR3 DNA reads TGTGCCTGGTCTTACAGGGATGGTCAGCCCCAGCATTTT.

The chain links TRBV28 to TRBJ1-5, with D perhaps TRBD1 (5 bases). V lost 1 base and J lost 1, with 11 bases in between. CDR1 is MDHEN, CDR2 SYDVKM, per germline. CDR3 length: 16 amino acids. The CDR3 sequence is CASSLLSRVSNQPQHF. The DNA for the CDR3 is TGTGCCAGCAGTTTATTATCCAGGGTGAGCAATCAGCCCCAGCATTTT.

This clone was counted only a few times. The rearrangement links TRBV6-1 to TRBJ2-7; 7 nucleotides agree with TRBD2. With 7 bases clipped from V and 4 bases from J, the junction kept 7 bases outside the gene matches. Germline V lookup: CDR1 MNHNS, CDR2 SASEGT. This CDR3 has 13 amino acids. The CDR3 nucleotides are TGTGCCAGCAAAGCTAGCGGAACATACGAGCAGTACTTC. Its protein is CASKASGTYEQYF.

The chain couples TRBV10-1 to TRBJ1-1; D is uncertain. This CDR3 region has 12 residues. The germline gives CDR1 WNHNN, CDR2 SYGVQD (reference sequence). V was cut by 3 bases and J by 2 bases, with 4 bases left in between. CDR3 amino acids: CASSDQNTEAFF. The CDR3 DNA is TGCGCCAGCAGTGACCAAAACACTGAAGCTTTCTTT.

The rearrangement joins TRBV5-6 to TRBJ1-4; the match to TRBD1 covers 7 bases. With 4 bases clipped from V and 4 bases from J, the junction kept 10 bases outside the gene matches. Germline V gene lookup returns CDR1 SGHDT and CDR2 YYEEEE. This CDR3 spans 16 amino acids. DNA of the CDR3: TGTGCCAGCAGCCCTACACCGGACAGGTTTAATGAAAAACTGTTTTTT. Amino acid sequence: CASSPTPDRFNEKLFF.

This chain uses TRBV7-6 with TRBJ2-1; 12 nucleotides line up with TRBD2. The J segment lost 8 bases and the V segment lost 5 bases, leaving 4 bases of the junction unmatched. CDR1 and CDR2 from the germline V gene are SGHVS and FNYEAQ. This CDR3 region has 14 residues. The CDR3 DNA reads TGTGCCAGCAGCGCTAGCGGGAGGGCCCATGAGCAGTTCTTC. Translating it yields CASSASGRAHEQFF.

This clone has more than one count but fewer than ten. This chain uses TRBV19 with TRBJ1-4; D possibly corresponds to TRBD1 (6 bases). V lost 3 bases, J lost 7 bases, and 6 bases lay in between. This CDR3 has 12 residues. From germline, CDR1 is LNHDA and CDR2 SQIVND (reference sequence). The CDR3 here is CASSIRGEKLFF. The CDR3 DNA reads TGTGCCAGTAGTATCAGGGGTGAAAAACTGTTTTTT.

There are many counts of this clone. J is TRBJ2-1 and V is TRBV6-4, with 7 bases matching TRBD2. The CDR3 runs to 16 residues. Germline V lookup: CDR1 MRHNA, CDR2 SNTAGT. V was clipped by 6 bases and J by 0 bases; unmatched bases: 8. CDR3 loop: CASSLGAGVSYNEQFF. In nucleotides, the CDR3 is TGTGCCAGCAGCCTCGGGGCGGGGGTCTCCTACAATGAGCAGTTCTTC.

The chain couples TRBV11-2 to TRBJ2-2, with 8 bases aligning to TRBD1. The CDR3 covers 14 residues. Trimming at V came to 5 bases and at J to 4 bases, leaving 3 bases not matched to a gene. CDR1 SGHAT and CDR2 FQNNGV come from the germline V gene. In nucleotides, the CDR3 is TGTGCCAGCAGCCGGACAGGGAGCACCGGGGAGCTGTTTTTT. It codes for CASSRTGSTGELFF.

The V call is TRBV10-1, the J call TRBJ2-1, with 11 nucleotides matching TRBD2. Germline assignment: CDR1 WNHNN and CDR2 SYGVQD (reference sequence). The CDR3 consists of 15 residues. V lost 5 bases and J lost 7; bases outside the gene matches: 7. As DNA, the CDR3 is TGCGCCAGCAGTACTAGCGGGAGTGGTAGGAATGAGCAGTTCTTC. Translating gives CASSTSGSGRNEQFF.

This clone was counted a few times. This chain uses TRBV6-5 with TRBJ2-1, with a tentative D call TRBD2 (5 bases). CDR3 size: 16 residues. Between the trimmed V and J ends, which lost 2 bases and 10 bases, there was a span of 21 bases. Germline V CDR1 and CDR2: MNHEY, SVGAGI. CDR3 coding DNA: TGTGCCAGCAGTTACCTACCTTTGAACCCCTCGGGAGAGCAGTTCTTC. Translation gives CASSYLPLNPSGEQFF.

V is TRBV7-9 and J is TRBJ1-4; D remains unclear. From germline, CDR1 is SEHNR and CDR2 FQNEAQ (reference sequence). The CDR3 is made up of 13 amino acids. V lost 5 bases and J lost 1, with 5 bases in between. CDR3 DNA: TGTGCCAGCAGCCAGCGAACTAATGAAAAACTGTTTTTT. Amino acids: CASSQRTNEKLFF.

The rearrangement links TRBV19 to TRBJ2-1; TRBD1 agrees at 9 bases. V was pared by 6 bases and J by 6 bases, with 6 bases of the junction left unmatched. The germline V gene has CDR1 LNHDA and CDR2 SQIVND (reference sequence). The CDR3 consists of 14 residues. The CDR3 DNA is TGTGCCAGTAGCCCCGGGACAGGGATCAATGAGCAGTTCTTC. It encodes CASSPGTGINEQFF.

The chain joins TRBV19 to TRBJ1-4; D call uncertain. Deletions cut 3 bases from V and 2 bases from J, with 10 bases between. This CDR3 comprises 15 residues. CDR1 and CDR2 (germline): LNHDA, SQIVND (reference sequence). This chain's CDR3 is CASSMNGKTNEKLFF. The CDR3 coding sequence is TGTGCCAGTAGTATGAATGGCAAGACTAATGAAAAACTGTTTTTT.

CDR3 amino acids: CASNSGTSGIHKETQYF. CDR3 DNA sequence: TGTGCCAGCAACTCCGGGACTAGCGGGATCCATAAAGAGACCCAGTACTTC. This chain uses TRBV5-8 with TRBJ2-5; 13 bases are shared with TRBD2. Germline lookup yields CDR1 SGHTS and CDR2 YDEGEE. Trimming cost V 6 bases and J 3 bases; bases outside gene matches: 11. This CDR3 has 17 residues. Full variable domain (rest looked up from reference TRBV5-8 and TRBJ2-5): EAGVTQSPTHLIKTRGQQATLRCSPISGHTSVYWYQQALGLGLQFLLWYDEGEERNRGNFPPRFSGRQFPNYSSELNVNALELEDSALYLCASNSGTSGIHKETQYFGPGTRLLVL.